This T cell receptor beta chain is drawn from a study of blood T cell repertoires in COVID-19. Looking at the study overall: Acute and convalescent COVID-19 specimens originated in the United States, Italy and Spain.

Germline lookup yields CDR1 SGHAT and CDR2 FQNNGV. J gave up 8 bases and V 5 bases, and 10 bases lay outside the gene matches. This CDR3 is built from 14 residues. In the original workflow: Amplification of reference gene primers was used by the study to estimate nucleated cell counts. Assay used: immunoSEQ multiplex PCR; TCRdb lists only in-frame clones, some missing. From that table come the V and J calls and clone size; the DNA was used to work out D and trimming. Here the sample spans more than 110,000 clones, 84% being singletons. The study recruited people aged roughly 18 to 100 years across some 23 US areas. Participant reports of clinical history set cohort assignment.

The V call is TRBV11-2, the J call TRBJ1-2; the match to TRBD1 covers 8 bases. The sequenced sample was PBMCs or T cells enriched from blood (not recorded which). This TCR was sampled from a man aged 35 to 55 with acute COVID-19. As DNA, the CDR3 is TGTGCCAGCAGCCCCGCCCAGGGGGCAGTGGGCTACACCTTC. Its translation is CASSPAQGAVGYTF.